This T cell receptor beta chain comes out of a study of T cell repertoires in cytomegalovirus infection. On the study more broadly: TCR beta signatures that were public indicated CMV infection and matching HLA type. Broader study findings: CMV-specific HLA-C-restricted TCR beta clonotypes dominated the ex vivo response.

Germline V gene data show CDR1 as SGHTA and CDR2 as FQGNSA. The V end lost 3 bases, the J end lost 8 bases, and 13 bases lay between the germline ends. CDR3 length equals 13 residues. This clonotype was detected ten times or more. Its antigen is still unknown. Via MiXCR, TCRdb re-called the reads, giving one row per CDR3 protein. This table has some 300,000 distinct CDR3 sequences, 15% to 20% appearing once. The clonotype comes from a human donor in good health (CMV status not recorded). Some clones in this sample may be carry-over from other donors' samples. The sequenced material came from PBMCs. The rearrangement joins TRBV7-2 to TRBJ1-1; D unclear. The CDR3 reads CASSLAFEAEAFF. CDR3 nucleotides: TGTGCCAGCAGCTTGGCCTTCGAAGCCGAAGCTTTCTTT.